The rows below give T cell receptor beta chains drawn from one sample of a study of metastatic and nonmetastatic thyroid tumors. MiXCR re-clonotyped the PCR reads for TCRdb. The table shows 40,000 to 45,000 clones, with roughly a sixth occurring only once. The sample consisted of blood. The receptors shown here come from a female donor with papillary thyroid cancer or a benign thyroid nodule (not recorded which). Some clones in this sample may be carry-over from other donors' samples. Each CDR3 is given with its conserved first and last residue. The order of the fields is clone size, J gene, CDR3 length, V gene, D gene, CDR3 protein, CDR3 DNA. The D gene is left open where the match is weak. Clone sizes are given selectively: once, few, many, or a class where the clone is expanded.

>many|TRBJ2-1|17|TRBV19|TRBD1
CASSMFSGTGSYNEQFF
TGTGCCAGTAGTATGTTTTCAGGGACAGGTTCCTACAATGAGCAGTTCTTC
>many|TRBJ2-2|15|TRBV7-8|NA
CASSLARGNTGELFF
TGTGCCAGCAGCTTAGCGAGGGGGAACACCGGGGAGCTGTTTTTT
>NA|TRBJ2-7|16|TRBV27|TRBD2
CASSASAAGASYEQYF
TGTGCCAGCAGTGCCTCAGCAGCGGGGGCATCATACGAGCAGTACTTC
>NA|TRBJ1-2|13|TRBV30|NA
CAWIPRFGYGYTF
TGTGCCTGGATCCCCAGGTTTGGCTATGGCTACACCTTC
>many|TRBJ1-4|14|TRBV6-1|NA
CASSEGRGVEKLFF
TGTGCCAGCAGTGAAGGAAGGGGGGTTGAAAAACTGTTTTTT
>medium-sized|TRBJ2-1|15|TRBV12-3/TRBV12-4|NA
CASSLSGLPYNEQFF
TGTGCCAGCAGTTTATCCGGGCTCCCCTACAATGAGCAGTTCTTC
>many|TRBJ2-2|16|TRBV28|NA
CASSPLLTDYTGELFF
TGTGCCAGCAGTCCCCTCCTTACGGACTACACCGGGGAGCTGTTTTTT
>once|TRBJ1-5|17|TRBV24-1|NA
CATSGSEMGYSNQPQHF
TGTGCCACCAGTGGTTCTGAGATGGGCTATAGCAATCAGCCCCAGCATTTT
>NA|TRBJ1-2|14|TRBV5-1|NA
CASSLGPSTGGYTF
TGCGCCAGCAGCTTGGGCCCCTCTACGGGTGGCTACACCTTC
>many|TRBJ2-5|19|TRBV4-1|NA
CASSQEILAGTGLQETQYF
TGCGCCAGCAGCCAAGAAATTCTAGCGGGGACAGGGCTTCAAGAGACCCAGTACTTC
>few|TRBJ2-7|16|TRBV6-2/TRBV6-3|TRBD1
CASSYSPGQVSYEQYF
TGTGCCAGCAGTTACTCGCCGGGACAGGTCTCCTACGAGCAGTACTTC
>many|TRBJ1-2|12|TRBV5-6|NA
CASSSQPGGYTF
TGTGCCAGCAGCTCCCAGCCTGGTGGCTACACCTTC
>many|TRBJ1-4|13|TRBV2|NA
CASSRGVNEKLFF
TGTGCCAGCAGTAGAGGAGTTAATGAAAAACTGTTTTTT
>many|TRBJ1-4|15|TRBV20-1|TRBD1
CSARDRQGPNEKLFF
TGCAGTGCTAGAGACCGACAGGGTCCGAATGAAAAACTGTTTTTT
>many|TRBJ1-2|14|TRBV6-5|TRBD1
CASSYGTGLNGYTF
TGTGCCAGCAGTTACGGGACAGGTTTAAATGGCTACACCTTC
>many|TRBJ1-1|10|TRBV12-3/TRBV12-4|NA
CASSLTGAFF
TGTGCCAGCAGTTTGACCGGGGCTTTCTTT